The rows below give T cell receptor beta chains drawn from one sample of a study of patients and donors after allogeneic stem cell transplantation. TCRdb recomputed calls from the RT-PCR reads with MiXCR, one row per CDR3 protein. Of 150,000 to 200,000 distinct CDR3 sequences in the sample, 24% were seen once. The sequenced sample consisted of blood, either unsorted or a sorted T cell fraction (not recorded which). Receptors originate from a human donor who was either an allogeneic HSCT recipient or a stem cell or donor lymphocyte infusion donor (not recorded which). It is not recorded whose cells these are; they may come from a transplant donor. CDR3s include the opening cysteine and the closing phenylalanine or tryptophan. D genes are given only for firm matches. Size is omitted from some rows. Given values are once, few, many or a class for expanded clones.

V gene: TRBV20-1; clone size: many; J gene: TRBJ1-2; D gene: TRBD1; CDR3 protein: CSARRTGGHYGYTF; CDR3 DNA: TGCAGTGCTAGGAGGACAGGGGGACACTATGGCTACACCTTC
V gene: TRBV20-1; clone size: .; J gene: TRBJ1-4; D gene: TRBD1; CDR3 protein: CSARENRGEKLFF; CDR3 DNA: TGCAGTGCTAGGGAAAACAGGGGTGAAAAACTGTTTTTT
V gene: TRBV5-1; clone size: .; J gene: TRBJ2-4; D gene: .; CDR3 protein: CASSPIKAKNIQYF; CDR3 DNA: TGCGCCAGCAGCCCTATTAAGGCCAAAAACATTCAGTACTTC
V gene: TRBV25-1; clone size: .; J gene: TRBJ1-1; D gene: .; CDR3 protein: CASSDKGGGSEAFF; CDR3 DNA: TGTGCCAGCAGTGACAAGGGGGGAGGAAGTGAAGCTTTCTTT
V gene: TRBV4-2; clone size: few; J gene: TRBJ2-3; D gene: TRBD2; CDR3 protein: CASSQPQRSGGAVDTQYF; CDR3 DNA: TGTGCCAGCAGCCAACCCCAGCGTAGCGGGGGGGCCGTAGATACGCAGTATTTT
V gene: TRBV29-1; clone size: .; J gene: TRBJ2-1; D gene: TRBD2; CDR3 protein: CSVEGSGGGVDEQFF; CDR3 DNA: TGCAGCGTTGAAGGTAGCGGGGGTGGTGTCGATGAGCAGTTCTTC
V gene: TRBV5-1; clone size: few; J gene: TRBJ2-7; D gene: TRBD1; CDR3 protein: CASSLEGTGALDEQYF; CDR3 DNA: TGCGCCAGCAGCTTGGAAGGGACAGGGGCTCTCGACGAGCAGTACTTC
V gene: TRBV7-2; clone size: .; J gene: TRBJ2-3; D gene: .; CDR3 protein: CASSLVSRGPFKTDTQYF; CDR3 DNA: TGTGCCAGCAGCTTAGTTTCCAGGGGCCCCTTTAAAACAGATACGCAGTATTTT
V gene: TRBV5-1; clone size: .; J gene: TRBJ2-7; D gene: TRBD1; CDR3 protein: CASSLAADRFDEQYF; CDR3 DNA: TGCGCCAGCAGCTTGGCCGCGGACAGGTTCGACGAGCAGTACTTC
V gene: TRBV10-3; clone size: few; J gene: TRBJ2-7; D gene: TRBD2; CDR3 protein: CAISESSSGSYEQYF; CDR3 DNA: TGTGCCATCAGTGAGTCGTCTAGCGGTTCCTACGAGCAGTACTTC
V gene: TRBV5-6; clone size: .; J gene: TRBJ2-7; D gene: .; CDR3 protein: CASSSHYYEQYF; CDR3 DNA: TGTGCCAGCAGCTCCCATTACTACGAGCAGTACTTC
V gene: TRBV18; clone size: .; J gene: TRBJ2-1; D gene: .; CDR3 protein: CASSPRDGGNEQFF; CDR3 DNA: TGTGCCAGCTCACCCCGGGACGGGGGCAATGAGCAGTTCTTC
V gene: TRBV20-1; clone size: few; J gene: TRBJ2-4; D gene: TRBD1; CDR3 protein: CSARQGIQNIQYF; CDR3 DNA: TGCAGTGCGCGACAGGGGATCCAAAACATTCAGTACTTC
V gene: TRBV4-1; clone size: .; J gene: TRBJ2-3; D gene: .; CDR3 protein: CASSPKGGTDTQYF; CDR3 DNA: TGCGCCAGCAGCCCAAAAGGGGGCACAGATACGCAGTATTTT
V gene: TRBV5-1; clone size: .; J gene: TRBJ2-7; D gene: .; CDR3 protein: CASSLEGLGEQYF; CDR3 DNA: TGCGCCAGCAGCTTGGAAGGGTTGGGCGAGCAGTACTTC
V gene: TRBV4-2; clone size: .; J gene: TRBJ2-5; D gene: .; CDR3 protein: CASSQDGSWETQYF; CDR3 DNA: TGTGCCAGCAGCCAAGATGGGAGTTGGGAGACCCAGTACTTC
V gene: TRBV5-1; clone size: few; J gene: TRBJ1-1; D gene: .; CDR3 protein: CASTWGVSTNTEAFF; CDR3 DNA: TGCGCCAGCACCTGGGGCGTCAGCACGAACACTGAAGCTTTCTTT
V gene: TRBV20-1; clone size: .; J gene: TRBJ2-7; D gene: .; CDR3 protein: CSASPLGYEQYF; CDR3 DNA: TGCAGTGCTAGCCCTCTTGGCTACGAGCAGTACTTC
V gene: TRBV5-1; clone size: few; J gene: TRBJ1-6; D gene: .; CDR3 protein: CASSLVEGSRFLHF; CDR3 DNA: TGCGCCAGCAGCTTGGTAGAGGGTTCACGGTTCCTCCACTTT
V gene: TRBV12-3/TRBV12-4; clone size: few; J gene: TRBJ1-2; D gene: .; CDR3 protein: CASYEGNYGYTF; CDR3 DNA: TGTGCCAGTTATGAGGGAAACTATGGCTACACCTTC
V gene: TRBV18; clone size: .; J gene: TRBJ1-5; D gene: .; CDR3 protein: CASSPRGRGGNQPQHF; CDR3 DNA: TGTGCCAGCTCACCACGCGGCCGGGGGGGCAATCAGCCCCAGCATTTT
V gene: TRBV24-1; clone size: .; J gene: TRBJ1-3; D gene: .; CDR3 protein: CATSDLQGPGEDTIYF; CDR3 DNA: TGTGCCACCAGTGATTTGCAAGGCCCTGGAGAAGACACCATATATTTT
V gene: TRBV24-1; clone size: few; J gene: TRBJ2-7; D gene: TRBD1; CDR3 protein: CATSDLFPQQGNYEQYF; CDR3 DNA: TGTGCCACCAGTGATTTGTTCCCCCAACAGGGGAACTACGAGCAGTACTTC
V gene: TRBV6-1; clone size: .; J gene: TRBJ1-2; D gene: .; CDR3 protein: CASNPSGPTPYGYTF; CDR3 DNA: TGTGCCAGCAATCCATCGGGGCCGACACCCTATGGCTACACCTTC
V gene: TRBV7-8; clone size: few; J gene: TRBJ2-1; D gene: TRBD2; CDR3 protein: CASSLPQVASGRVSSYNEQFF; CDR3 DNA: TGTGCCAGCAGCTTACCACAGGTGGCTAGCGGGAGGGTAAGCTCCTACAATGAGCAGTTCTTC
V gene: TRBV10-3; clone size: few; J gene: TRBJ1-1; D gene: .; CDR3 protein: CAISPPGVSIQSVNTEAFF; CDR3 DNA: TGTGCCATCAGCCCCCCAGGAGTGTCTATCCAAAGCGTGAACACTGAAGCTTTCTTT
V gene: TRBV20-1; clone size: .; J gene: TRBJ2-7; D gene: .; CDR3 protein: CSARRRGSYEQYF; CDR3 DNA: TGCAGTGCTAGACGCAGGGGCTCCTACGAGCAGTACTTC
V gene: TRBV6-5; clone size: few; J gene: TRBJ2-5; D gene: .; CDR3 protein: CASSYSNLGGETQYF; CDR3 DNA: TGTGCCAGCAGTTACTCGAATCTGGGTGGAGAGACCCAGTACTTC
V gene: TRBV29-1; clone size: .; J gene: TRBJ1-3; D gene: TRBD1; CDR3 protein: CSVNRGGNTIYF; CDR3 DNA: TGCAGCGTTAACAGGGGTGGAAACACCATATATTTT
V gene: TRBV7-6; clone size: .; J gene: TRBJ2-1; D gene: TRBD2; CDR3 protein: CASSLGGGPRYEQFF; CDR3 DNA: TGTGCCAGCAGCTTAGGGGGAGGGCCTCGGTATGAGCAGTTCTTC
V gene: TRBV10-3; clone size: few; J gene: TRBJ2-1; D gene: .; CDR3 protein: CAIGERWDTARNEQFF; CDR3 DNA: TGTGCCATCGGAGAAAGGTGGGACACAGCTCGAAATGAGCAGTTCTTC
V gene: TRBV5-1; clone size: few; J gene: TRBJ1-6; D gene: .; CDR3 protein: CASSRSGGYNSPLHF; CDR3 DNA: TGCGCCAGCAGCAGGTCCGGCGGGTATAATTCACCCCTCCACTTT
V gene: TRBV7-2; clone size: .; J gene: TRBJ2-2; D gene: .; CDR3 protein: CASSLVWVGELFF; CDR3 DNA: TGTGCCAGCAGCTTAGTTTGGGTCGGGGAGCTGTTTTTT
V gene: TRBV29-1; clone size: .; J gene: TRBJ2-6; D gene: .; CDR3 protein: CSVTVRAGANVLTF; CDR3 DNA: TGCAGCGTTACCGTGCGTGCTGGGGCCAACGTCCTGACTTTC
V gene: TRBV3-1; clone size: .; J gene: TRBJ2-4; D gene: TRBD1; CDR3 protein: CASSHGTGGIGIQYF; CDR3 DNA: TGTGCCAGCAGCCACGGGACAGGGGGGATTGGAATTCAGTACTTC
V gene: TRBV10-3; clone size: once; J gene: TRBJ2-1; D gene: .; CDR3 protein: CATAGLYNEQFF; CDR3 DNA: TGTGCCACGGCAGGACTTTACAATGAGCAGTTCTTC
V gene: TRBV5-1; clone size: few; J gene: TRBJ2-5; D gene: TRBD2; CDR3 protein: CASRSGGASYETQYF; CDR3 DNA: TGCGCCAGCAGAAGCGGGGGGGCCAGTTACGAGACCCAGTACTTC
V gene: TRBV4-1; clone size: .; J gene: TRBJ2-7; D gene: TRBD1; CDR3 protein: CASSQDPPGGEQYF; CDR3 DNA: TGCGCCAGCAGCCAAGATCCGCCAGGGGGCGAGCAGTACTTC